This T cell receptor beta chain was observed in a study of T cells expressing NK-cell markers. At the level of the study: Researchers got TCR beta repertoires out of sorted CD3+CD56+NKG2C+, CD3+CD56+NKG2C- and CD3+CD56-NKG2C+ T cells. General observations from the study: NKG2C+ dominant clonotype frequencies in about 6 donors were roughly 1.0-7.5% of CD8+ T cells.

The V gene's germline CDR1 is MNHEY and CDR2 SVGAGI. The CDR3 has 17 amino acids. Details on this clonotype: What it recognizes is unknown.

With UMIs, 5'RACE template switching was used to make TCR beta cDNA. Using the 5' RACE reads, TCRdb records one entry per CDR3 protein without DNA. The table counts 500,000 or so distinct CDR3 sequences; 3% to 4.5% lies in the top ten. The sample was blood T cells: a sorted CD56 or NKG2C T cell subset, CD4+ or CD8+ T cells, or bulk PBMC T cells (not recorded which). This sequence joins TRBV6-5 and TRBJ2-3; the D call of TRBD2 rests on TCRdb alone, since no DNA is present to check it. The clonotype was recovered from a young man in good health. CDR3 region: CASSYYSAGVYPDTQYF.